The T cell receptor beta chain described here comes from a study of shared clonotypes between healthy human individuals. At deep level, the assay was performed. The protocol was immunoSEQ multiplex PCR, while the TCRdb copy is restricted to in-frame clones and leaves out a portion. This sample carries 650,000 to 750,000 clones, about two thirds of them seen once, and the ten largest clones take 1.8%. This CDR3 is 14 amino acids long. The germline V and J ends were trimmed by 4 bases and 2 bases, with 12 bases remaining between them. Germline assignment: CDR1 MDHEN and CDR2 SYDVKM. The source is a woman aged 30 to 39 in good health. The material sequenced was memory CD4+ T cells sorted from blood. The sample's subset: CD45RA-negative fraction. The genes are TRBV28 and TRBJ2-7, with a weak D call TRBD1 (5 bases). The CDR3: CASSSPGIAYEQYF. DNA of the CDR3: TGTGCCAGCAGTTCCCCAGGGATCGCCTACGAGCAGTACTTC.